This entry is about one T cell receptor beta chain. The germline V and J ends were trimmed by 0 bases and 5 bases, with 8 bases remaining between them. CDR1 and CDR2 from the germline V gene are GTSNPN and SVGIG (reference sequence). This CDR3 contains 13 residues. Here immunoSEQ multiplex PCR was the method, and the copy in TCRdb shows in-frame clones only, minus some. Of 80,000 to 100,000 clones in the sample, approximately 95% were seen once. These data are taken from a study of technical replicates of blood from several donors. This sequence was found in a human donor in good health. This chain joins TRBV30 and TRBJ1-5, with a weak D call TRBD1 (6 bases). Sequencing used T cells isolated from PBMCs. CDR3 sequence: CAWSVGGDQPQHF. As DNA, the CDR3 is TGTGCCTGGAGTGTAGGGGGGGATCAGCCCCAGCATTTT.